The 28 T cell receptor beta chains given below trace back to one sample, sequenced in a study of shared clonotypes between healthy human individuals. Libraries were prepared by immunoSEQ multiplex PCR; TCRdb keeps only in-frame clonotypes and omits some of them. This repertoire shows roughly 2.1 million clones, about 92% found once; its top ten account for 1.5% to 2%. Naive CD8 isolation took CD45RO-negative cells positively selected for CCR7 and excluded terminally differentiated effector memory CD45RA+ cells. The source material was naive CD8+ T cells from PBMCs. The receptors stem from a man aged 18 to 29 in good health. Some clones in this sample may be carry-over from other donors' samples.

The chain combines TRBV14 with TRBJ2-3; no clear D gene. Trimming removed 0 bases at V and 4 bases at J, with 5 bases between. CDR1 is SGHDN and CDR2 is FVKESK in the germline V gene. The CDR3 sequence is 13 residues long. The CDR3 sequence is CASSQDEADTQYF. The CDR3, as DNA: TGTGCCAGCAGCCAAGATGAAGCAGATACGCAGTATTTT.

As DNA, the CDR3 is TGTGCCAGCGGGATACAGGGAGACGAGCAGTACTTC. This codes for CASGIQGDEQYF. The rearrangement links TRBV9 to TRBJ2-7, with D maybe TRBD1 (6 bases). Trimming removed 7 bases at V and 5 bases at J, with 13 bases between. CDR3 length equals 12 residues. In germline, CDR1 is SGDLS, CDR2 YYNGEE.

Here the CDR3 DNA reads TGTGCCAGCAGTCCTCTGGCAGCACGAATACCCTACGAGCAGTACTTC. This codes for CASSPLAARIPYEQYF. The genes are TRBV27 and TRBJ2-7; D not resolved. CDR3 size: 16 residues. V lost 5 bases, J lost 2 bases, and 19 bases lay in between. Looked up from germline, CDR1 is MNHEY and CDR2 is SMNVEV (reference sequence).

This sequence joins TRBV28 and TRBJ1-2; D not resolved. The ends were cut back, 3 bases at V and 1 base at J, with 9 bases in the middle. CDR3 size: 14 residues. In germline, CDR1 is MDHEN, CDR2 SYDVKM. CDR3 region: CASSLALVNYGYTF. The CDR3 DNA sequence: TGTGCCAGCAGTTTGGCTTTGGTTAACTATGGCTACACCTTC.

The V call is TRBV4-3, the J call TRBJ2-3, with TRBD1 matching over 8 bases. Germline V gives CDR1 LGHNA, CDR2 YSLEER. After removal of 3 bases from V and 4 bases from J, the junction contained 9 bases not matched to a gene. CDR3 size: 16 residues. The CDR3 is CASSHRLTGDPDTQYF. In DNA form, the CDR3 reads TGCGCCAGCAGCCACCGCCTGACAGGGGATCCAGATACGCAGTATTTT.

In DNA form, the CDR3 reads TGTGCCAGTAGTATGTTCGGTCCGAATCAGCCCCAGCATTTT. It yields the protein CASSMFGPNQPQHF. The chain joins TRBV19 to TRBJ1-5; no clear D. The CDR3 is 14 amino acids. Germline values: CDR1 LNHDA, CDR2 SQIVND (reference sequence). Trimming cost V 3 bases and J 4 bases, with 10 bases left between them.

The CDR3 protein is CASSLGVLVASSYEQYF. CDR3 bases: TGTGCCAGCAGCTTAGGGGTGCTGGTGGCGAGCTCCTACGAGCAGTACTTC. The chain has TRBV11-2 and TRBJ2-7; D not resolved. V gave up 1 base and J gave up 0 bases, with 16 bases separating them. Germline V gene sequence: CDR1 SGHAT, CDR2 FQNNGV. There are 17 residues in the CDR3.

CDR3 in amino acids: CASSLGRLAGQVNEQFF. The CDR3 DNA reads as TGTGCCAGCAGCTTAGGCCGACTAGCGGGACAAGTCAATGAGCAGTTCTTC. V is TRBV7-9 and J is TRBJ2-1; 11 bases agree with TRBD2. The CDR3 consists of 17 residues. J gave up 6 bases and V 1 base, and 8 bases lay outside the gene matches. The germline V gene has CDR1 SEHNR and CDR2 FQNEAQ (reference sequence).

This clone was picked up a small number of times. DNA of the CDR3: TGTGCCAGCAGCTTGGTTGTGGCAGCTAACTATGGCTACACCTTC. Its translation is CASSLVVAANYGYTF. This chain uses TRBV5-5 with TRBJ1-2; D unresolved. This CDR3 comprises 15 residues. Germline lookup yields CDR1 SGHKS and CDR2 YYEKEE (reference sequence). The V end lost 0 bases, the J end lost 0 bases, and 9 bases lay between the germline ends.

This rearrangement joins TRBV4-2 to TRBJ2-7; D may match TRBD1 or TRBD2 (5 bases each). With 0 bases removed from V and 4 bases from J, the gap between germline ends came to 16 bases. The CDR3 runs to 16 residues. Germline loops: CDR1 LGHNA, CDR2 YNFKEQ. The CDR3 nucleotides read TGTGCCAGCAGCCAAGATGTGTCAGGGCGAGGGTACGAGCAGTACTTC. This codes for CASSQDVSGRGYEQYF.

A word on this clone: This same CDR3 is encoded by further DNA sequences in the sample. The chain has TRBV15 and TRBJ2-7; D possibly corresponds to TRBD2 (6 bases). CDR3 size: 14 residues. Trimming cost V 3 bases and J 0 bases, with 9 bases left between them. CDR1 is LNHNV, CDR2 YYDKDF, per germline (reference sequence). CDR3 sequence reads: CATSRGTPSYEQYF. CDR3 nucleotide sequence: TGTGCCACCAGCAGGGGGACTCCCTCCTACGAGCAGTACTTC.

Note on this clone: In the same sample, other DNA sequences code for this CDR3. The chain links TRBV27 to TRBJ2-1; no clear D. In germline, CDR1 is MNHEY, CDR2 SMNVEV (reference sequence). This CDR3 is built from 13 residues. Trimming removed 3 bases at V and 4 bases at J, with 7 bases between. The CDR3: CASSFGGYNEQFF. DNA for the CDR3: TGTGCCAGCAGTTTCGGCGGTTACAATGAGCAGTTCTTC.

This clone was observed a single time. The CDR3 region has the DNA TGTGCCAGCAGTTGGCGACCGGGACTAGCGGGAGTGGAGCAGTTCTTC. Protein sequence: CASSWRPGLAGVEQFF. J is TRBJ2-1 and V is TRBV28, with 14 positions matching TRBD2. Germline CDR1 reads MDHEN; CDR2 reads SYDVKM. The ends lost 4 bases at V and 10 bases at J; junction bases unmatched: 9. The length of the CDR3 is 16 residues.

The chain joins TRBV11-2 to TRBJ2-7; the match to TRBD2 covers 10 bases. CDR3 length: 17 residues. V lost 1 base to trimming and J lost 3 bases; unmatched junction nucleotides: 9. The germline gives CDR1 SGHAT, CDR2 FQNNGV. The CDR3 region has the DNA TGTGCCAGCAGCTTAGTTAGCGGGACTAGCGCTGACTACGAGCAGTACTTC. This encodes CASSLVSGTSADYEQYF.

The chain uses TRBV7-3 and TRBJ2-1, with D perhaps matching TRBD1 (6 bases). Germline values: CDR1 SGHTA, CDR2 FQGTGA. This CDR3 has 17 residues. V lost 1 base and J lost 2, with 15 bases in between. In DNA form, the CDR3 reads TGTGCCAGCAGCTTAAACAGGGTCGGGGAAGCCTACAATGAGCAGTTCTTC. Its protein product is CASSLNRVGEAYNEQFF. The whole variable domain, filled in from reference TRBV7-3 and TRBJ2-1, reads GAGVSQTPSNKVTEKGKYVELRCDPISGHTALYWYRQSLGQGPEFLIYFQGTGAADDSGLPNDRFFAVRPEGSVSTLKIQRTERGDSAVYLCASSLNRVGEAYNEQFFGPGTRLTVL.

The rearrangement joins TRBV15 to TRBJ2-7; possibly TRBD1 for D (5 bases). The V gene's germline CDR1 is LNHNV and CDR2 YYDKDF (reference sequence). V lost 1 base to trimming and J lost 0 bases, with 10 bases between them. This CDR3 is built from 15 residues. The CDR3 bases are TGTGCCACCAGCAGAGCAGGGTCCAGCTCCTACGAGCAGTACTTC. Encoded protein: CATSRAGSSSYEQYF.

The chain carries TRBV6-1 and TRBJ2-3; 10 bases match TRBD2. Germline values: CDR1 MNHNS, CDR2 SASEGT. CDR3 size: 16 residues. The V gene end was trimmed by 2 bases and the J gene end by 4 bases; junction bases not matched to a gene: 6. As DNA, the CDR3 is TGTGCCAGCAGTGAACTGCTAGCGGGAGAGGCAGATACGCAGTATTTT. Its translation: CASSELLAGEADTQYF.

J is TRBJ2-7 and V is TRBV27, with D perhaps being TRBD1 or TRBD2 (5 bases each). V shed 5 bases and J shed 5 bases, with 13 bases lying between them. CDR1 and CDR2 (germline): MNHEY, SMNVEV (reference sequence). This CDR3 is 13 amino acids long. CDR3: CASSLVPGHEQYF. CDR3 DNA sequence: TGTGCCAGCAGTCTGGTCCCGGGACACGAGCAGTACTTC.

The chain joins TRBV27 to TRBJ1-1, with a tentative D call TRBD1 (6 bases). Trimming took off 5 bases at V and 4 bases at J, with 20 bases between the two ends. Germline V CDR1 and CDR2: MNHEY, SMNVEV (reference sequence). The CDR3 has 16 residues. The DNA for the CDR3 is TGTGCCAGCAGTGGAACCTCGACAGGTTGGGTCACTGAAGCTTTCTTT. Protein product: CASSGTSTGWVTEAFF.

With respect to this clone: This CDR3 is also generated by other DNA sequences in the sample. V and J are TRBV27 and TRBJ2-3; 7 bases align to TRBD1. The trim removed 4 bases at V and 1 base at J, leaving 2 bases unmatched. This CDR3 spans 14 amino acids. CDR1 and CDR2 from the germline V gene are MNHEY and SMNVEV (reference sequence). CDR3 DNA: TGTGCCAGCAGTTCCGACAGGGGCACAGATACGCAGTATTTT. This codes for CASSSDRGTDTQYF.

The V and J genes are TRBV21-1 and TRBJ2-7; TRBD2 is the table's D call and was not checked against the DNA. TRBV21-1 is listed as a pseudogene. This CDR3 has 13 amino acids. The CDR3 nucleotides read TGTGCCAGCAGGAGGGGGGGAACCTACGAGCAGTACTTC. Translating gives CASRRGGTYEQYF.

The CDR3 is CSVDGGREYIQYF. In nucleotides, the CDR3 is TGCAGCGTTGATGGGGGGCGGGAGTACATTCAGTACTTC. The gene calls are TRBV29-1 and TRBJ2-4; D possibly corresponds to TRBD2 (7 bases). The germline V gene has CDR1 SQVTM and CDR2 ANQGSEA. This CDR3 is 13 amino acids long. Trimming pared 3 bases from V and 8 bases from J, leaving 14 bases between.

The chain joins TRBV9 to TRBJ2-1; 12 bases line up with TRBD2. CDR3 size: 17 residues. The germline CDR1 and CDR2 sequences are SGDLS and YYNGEE. After removal of 0 bases from V and 8 bases from J, the junction contained 9 bases not matched to a gene. CDR3 amino acids: CASSVGTSGTLAHEQFF. For the CDR3, the DNA is TGTGCCAGCAGCGTAGGGACTAGCGGGACCCTAGCCCATGAGCAGTTCTTC.

The rearrangement uses TRBV28 and TRBJ1-4, with a possible D match to TRBD1 (6 bases). Germline CDR1 reads MDHEN; CDR2 reads SYDVKM. The V gene lost 6 bases and the J gene lost 8 bases, with 19 bases spanning the gap. The CDR3 runs 15 residues. CDR3: CASSVTGYLLEKLFF. The CDR3 bases are TGTGCCAGCAGCGTCACAGGGTACCTTTTGGAAAAACTGTTTTTT.

Turning to this clone: Other DNA sequences from this sample encode an identical CDR3 as well. V usage is TRBV9 and J usage is TRBJ2-7, with 9 bases that match TRBD2. The junction had 5 bases not matched to a gene; V was cut back by 0 bases and J by 4 bases. Germline-derived CDR1 and CDR2 are SGDLS and YYNGEE. The CDR3 consists of 15 residues. The CDR3, as DNA: TGTGCCAGCAGCGTAGCGGCTAGCGGGGCGTACGAGCAGTACTTC. This gives the protein CASSVAASGAYEQYF.

This rearrangement joins TRBV19 to TRBJ2-7; tentatively, D is TRBD2 (5 bases). This CDR3 has 16 residues. Germline V CDR1 and CDR2: LNHDA, SQIVND (reference sequence). V was cut by 6 bases and J by 1 base, with 19 bases left in between. As DNA, the CDR3 is TGTGCCAGTAGCCTCGACATAGAAGAGGGATCCTACGAGCAGTACTTC. Translation: CASSLDIEEGSYEQYF.

The V call is TRBV6-1, the J call TRBJ2-3; the D gene is possibly TRBD1 (6 bases). CDR1 and CDR2 (germline): MNHNS, SASEGT. The ends were cut back, 5 bases at V and 6 bases at J, with 18 bases in the middle. The length of the CDR3 is 15 residues. The CDR3, as DNA: TGTGCCAGCAGTCCCCGGAGACAGGCAGCCGATACGCAGTATTTT. Its translation: CASSPRRQAADTQYF.

J is TRBJ1-2 and V is TRBV11-2, with D maybe TRBD1 (5 bases). CDR3 length: 13 residues. V was cut by 4 bases and J by 6 bases, with 12 bases left in between. In germline, CDR1 is SGHAT, CDR2 FQNNGV. The CDR3 is CASSSQGSHGYTF. CDR3 coding DNA: TGTGCCAGCAGCTCCCAGGGAAGTCATGGCTACACCTTC.